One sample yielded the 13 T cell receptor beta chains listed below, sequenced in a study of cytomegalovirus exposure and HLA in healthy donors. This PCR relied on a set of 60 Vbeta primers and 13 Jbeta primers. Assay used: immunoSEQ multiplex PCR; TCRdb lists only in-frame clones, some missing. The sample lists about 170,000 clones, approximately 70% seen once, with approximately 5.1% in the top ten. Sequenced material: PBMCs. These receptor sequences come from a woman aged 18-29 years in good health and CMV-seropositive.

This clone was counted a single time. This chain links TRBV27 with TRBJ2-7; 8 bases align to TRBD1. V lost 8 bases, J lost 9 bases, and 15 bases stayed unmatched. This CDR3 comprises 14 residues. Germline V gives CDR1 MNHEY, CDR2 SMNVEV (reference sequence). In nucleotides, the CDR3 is TGTGCCAGCCGTCCCGGACAGGGATGGAGTGTGCAGTACTTC. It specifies CASRPGQGWSVQYF.

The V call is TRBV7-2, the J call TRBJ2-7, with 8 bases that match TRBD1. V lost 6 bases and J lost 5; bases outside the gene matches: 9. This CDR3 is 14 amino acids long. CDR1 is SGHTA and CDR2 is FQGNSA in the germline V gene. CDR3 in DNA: TGTGCCAGCAGTTACCAGGGGGCGAAGAACGAGCAGTACTTC. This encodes CASSYQGAKNEQYF.

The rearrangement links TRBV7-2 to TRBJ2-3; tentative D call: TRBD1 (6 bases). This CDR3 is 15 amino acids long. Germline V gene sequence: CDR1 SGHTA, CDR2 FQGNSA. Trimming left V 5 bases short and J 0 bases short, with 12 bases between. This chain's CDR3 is CASSPGQYSTDTQYF. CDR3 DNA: TGTGCCAGCAGCCCCGGACAGTATAGCACAGATACGCAGTATTTT.

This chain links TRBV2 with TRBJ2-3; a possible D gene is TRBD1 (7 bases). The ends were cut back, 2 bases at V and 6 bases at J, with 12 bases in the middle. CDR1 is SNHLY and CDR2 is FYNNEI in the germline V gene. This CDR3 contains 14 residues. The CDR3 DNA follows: TGTGCCAGCAGTGAACAGGGGGGACCCGATACGCAGTATTTT. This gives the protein CASSEQGGPDTQYF.

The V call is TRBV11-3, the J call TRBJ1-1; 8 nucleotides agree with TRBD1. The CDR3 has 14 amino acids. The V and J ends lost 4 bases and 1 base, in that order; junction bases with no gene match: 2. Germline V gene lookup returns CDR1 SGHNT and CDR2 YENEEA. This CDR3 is CASSSGQGNTEAFF. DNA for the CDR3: TGTGCCAGCAGCTCCGGACAGGGGAACACTGAAGCTTTCTTT.

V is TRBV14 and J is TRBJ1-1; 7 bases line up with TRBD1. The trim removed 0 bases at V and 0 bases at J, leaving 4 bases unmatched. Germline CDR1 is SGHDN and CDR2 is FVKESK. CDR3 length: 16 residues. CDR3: CASSQDATGMNTEAFF. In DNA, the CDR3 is TGTGCCAGCAGCCAAGATGCGACAGGGATGAACACTGAAGCTTTCTTT.

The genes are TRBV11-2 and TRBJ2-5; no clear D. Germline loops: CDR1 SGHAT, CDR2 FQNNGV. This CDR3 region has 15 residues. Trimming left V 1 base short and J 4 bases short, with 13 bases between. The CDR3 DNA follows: TGTGCCAGCAGCTTAGTCAAGTTAACGGGAGAGACCCAGTACTTC. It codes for CASSLVKLTGETQYF.

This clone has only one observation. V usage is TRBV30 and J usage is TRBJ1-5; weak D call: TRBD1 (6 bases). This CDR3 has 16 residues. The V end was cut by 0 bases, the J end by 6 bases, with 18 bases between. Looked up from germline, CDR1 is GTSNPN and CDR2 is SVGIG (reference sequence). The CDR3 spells CAWSVAQGFRSQPQHF. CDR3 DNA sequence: TGTGCCTGGAGTGTGGCGCAGGGGTTTAGGAGTCAGCCCCAGCATTTT.

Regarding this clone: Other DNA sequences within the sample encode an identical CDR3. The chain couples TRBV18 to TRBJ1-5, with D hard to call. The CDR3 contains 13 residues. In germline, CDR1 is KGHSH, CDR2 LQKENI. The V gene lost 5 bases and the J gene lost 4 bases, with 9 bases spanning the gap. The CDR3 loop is CASSAGVNQPQHF. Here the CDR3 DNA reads TGTGCCAGCTCAGCCGGGGTTAATCAGCCCCAGCATTTT.

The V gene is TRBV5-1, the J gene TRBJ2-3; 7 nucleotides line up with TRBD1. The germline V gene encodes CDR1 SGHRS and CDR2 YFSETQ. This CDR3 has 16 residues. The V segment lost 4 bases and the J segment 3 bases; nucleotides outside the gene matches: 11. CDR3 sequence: CASSNTGEFLTDTQYF. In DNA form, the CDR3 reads TGCGCCAGCAGCAACACAGGGGAGTTCCTTACAGATACGCAGTATTTT.

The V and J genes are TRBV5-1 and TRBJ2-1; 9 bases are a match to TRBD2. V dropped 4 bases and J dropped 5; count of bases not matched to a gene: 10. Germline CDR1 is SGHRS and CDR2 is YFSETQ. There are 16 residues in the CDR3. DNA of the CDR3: TGCGCCAGCAGCCCCGTGCTTAGCGGGGGACACAATGAGCAGTTCTTC. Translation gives CASSPVLSGGHNEQFF. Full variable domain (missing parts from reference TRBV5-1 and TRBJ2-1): KAGVTQTPRYLIKTRGQQVTLSCSPISGHRSVSWYQQTPGQGLQFLFEYFSETQRNKGNFPGRFSGRQFSNSRSEMNVSTLELGDSALYLCASSPVLSGGHNEQFFGPGTRLTVL.

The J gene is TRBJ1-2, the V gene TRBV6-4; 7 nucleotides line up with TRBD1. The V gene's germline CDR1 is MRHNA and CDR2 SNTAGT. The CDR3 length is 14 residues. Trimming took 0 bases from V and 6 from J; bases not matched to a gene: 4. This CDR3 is CASSDSQGGDGYTF. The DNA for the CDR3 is TGTGCCAGCAGTGACTCTCAAGGGGGCGATGGCTACACCTTC.

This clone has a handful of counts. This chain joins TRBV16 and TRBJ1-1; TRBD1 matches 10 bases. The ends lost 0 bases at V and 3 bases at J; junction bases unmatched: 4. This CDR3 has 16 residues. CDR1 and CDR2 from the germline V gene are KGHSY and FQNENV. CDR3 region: CASSQSGTGVDTEAFF. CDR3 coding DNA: TGTGCCAGCAGCCAATCCGGGACAGGGGTAGACACTGAAGCTTTCTTT.